These 26 T cell receptor beta chains were all obtained from the same sample, sequenced in a study of T-cell memory formation after mild COVID-19. TCRdb re-derived calls from the 5' RACE reads in MiXCR, one entry per CDR3 protein. The sample gives just over 350,000 distinct CDR3 sequences, approximately 14% of which show up once; around 21% is in the top ten. The sequencing input was PBMCs or a T cell subset sorted from them (not recorded which). The receptors shown here come from a man between 18 and 35 years old who had mild COVID-19 (a few samples of this study predate the infection). Cell type and time point are not known.

This clonotype has just a few counts. Here the CDR3 DNA reads TGTGCCAGCAGCCACCCTGGGGGACTAGCAAATGAGCAGTTCTTC. This encodes CASSHPGGLANEQFF. This chain connects TRBV3-1 to TRBJ2-1; 9 positions match TRBD2. The junction had 7 bases not matched to a gene; V was cut back by 3 bases and J by 7 bases. Germline V CDR1 and CDR2: LGHDT, YNNKEL (reference sequence). The CDR3 is 15 amino acids.

The rearrangement joins TRBV25-1 to TRBJ2-1; tentatively, D is TRBD1 (6 bases). V lost 8 bases and J lost 0, with 17 bases in between. The CDR3 sequence is 16 residues long. Germline assignment: CDR1 MGHDK and CDR2 SYGVNS. Here the CDR3 DNA reads TGTGCCAGCGGCCCTACAGGGTTAAGCTCCTACAATGAGCAGTTCTTC. As protein: CASGPTGLSSYNEQFF. The variable domain in full, with the rest retrieved from reference TRBV25-1 and TRBJ2-1, is EADIYQTPRYLVIGTGKKITLECSQTMGHDKMYWYQQDPGMELHLIHYSYGVNSTEKGDLSSESTVSRIRTEHFPLTLESARPSHTSQYLCASGPTGLSSYNEQFFGPGTRLTVL.

This clonotype was found many times. The chain has TRBV20-1 and TRBJ2-7, with D possibly matching TRBD1 (6 bases). V was pared by 3 bases and J by 4 bases, with 19 bases between. The CDR3 length is 15 residues. The germline V gene has CDR1 DFQATT and CDR2 SNEGSKA (reference sequence). CDR3 amino acids: CSARPFTGTEYEQYF. The CDR3 DNA is TGCAGTGCTAGGCCATTCACAGGGACGGAATACGAGCAGTACTTC.

This clonotype was observed a few times. The rearrangement joins TRBV15 to TRBJ1-2; D unclear. The V gene lost 3 bases and the J gene lost 4 bases, with 6 bases spanning the gap. Looked up from germline, CDR1 is LNHNV and CDR2 is YYDKDF (reference sequence). The CDR3 extends over 12 amino acids. CDR3 in amino acids: CATSRAVYGYTF. DNA for the CDR3: TGTGCCACCAGCAGGGCCGTCTATGGCTACACCTTC.

This sequence joins TRBV7-2 and TRBJ2-3; D uncertain. This CDR3 has 14 amino acids. From germline, CDR1 is SGHTA and CDR2 FQGNSA. The V and J ends lost 5 bases and 1 base respectively, with 10 bases between them. CDR3 coding DNA: TGTGCCAGCAGCCCTGATGGGGGCACAGATACGCAGTATTTT. Translated: CASSPDGGTDTQYF.

The V call is TRBV28, the J call TRBJ2-6; no reliable D call. CDR3 size: 17 residues. Germline CDR1 and CDR2: MDHEN and SYDVKM. Deletions cut 6 bases from V and 0 bases from J, with 15 bases between. CDR3 residues: CASRPLPGFSGANVLTF. DNA of the CDR3: TGTGCCAGCAGACCACTGCCTGGATTCTCTGGGGCCAACGTCCTGACTTTC.

This clonotype has more than one count but fewer than ten. This sequence may be a read error, since a much larger clone differs from it by one base. The rearrangement links TRBV20-1 to TRBJ2-7; D might be TRBD1 (5 bases). The CDR3 covers 12 residues. Looked up from germline, CDR1 is DFQATT and CDR2 is SNEGSKA (reference sequence). Trimming cost V 3 bases and J 2 bases, with 8 bases left between them. The CDR3 sequence: CSARTATYEQYF. CDR3 nucleotide sequence: TGCAGTGCTAGGACAGCTACCTACGAGCAGTACTTC.

This clonotype was recorded many times. The J gene is TRBJ2-3, the V gene TRBV4-3; 10 nucleotides agree with TRBD2. Germline V gene sequence: CDR1 LGHNA, CDR2 YSLEER. This CDR3 has 20 amino acids. The ends lost 0 bases at V and 1 base at J; junction bases unmatched: 13. CDR3 protein: CASSQEPQRGGPSGTDTQYF. CDR3 DNA sequence: TGCGCCAGCAGCCAAGAACCGCAGCGGGGGGGCCCTAGTGGCACAGATACGCAGTATTTT.

The CDR3 region is CASSVRAQGALSTDTQYF. For the CDR3, the DNA is TGTGCCAGCAGCGTACGAGCACAGGGGGCGTTATCGACAGATACGCAGTATTTT. The chain has TRBV9 and TRBJ2-3; 9 bases are shared with TRBD1. Per the germline V gene, CDR1 is SGDLS and CDR2 is YYNGEE. The J segment lost 3 bases and the V segment lost 1 base, leaving 12 bases of the junction unmatched. The CDR3 extends over 18 amino acids.

There are a few counts of this clonotype. This rearrangement joins TRBV30 to TRBJ2-3, with a weak D call TRBD2 (5 bases). This CDR3 contains 14 residues. The germline V gene has CDR1 GTSNPN and CDR2 SVGIG (reference sequence). Between the trimmed V and J ends, which lost 4 bases and 2 bases, there was a span of 13 bases. The CDR3 here is CAWKVGSHTDTQYF. CDR3 DNA sequence: TGTGCCTGGAAGGTGGGGAGCCACACAGATACGCAGTATTTT.

The V gene is TRBV29-1, the J gene TRBJ1-6, with D maybe TRBD1 (6 bases). The CDR3 contains 13 residues. CDR1 is SQVTM, CDR2 ANQGSEA, per germline. The V and J ends lost 7 bases and 6 bases respectively, with 13 bases between them. CDR3 protein: CSDRQATNSPLHF. In nucleotides, the CDR3 is TGCAGCGACCGACAGGCCACTAATTCACCCCTCCACTTT.

The chain employs TRBV2 and TRBJ2-3; 7 nucleotides line up with TRBD2. Germline V gene data show CDR1 as SNHLY and CDR2 as FYNNEI. CDR3 length: 15 residues. The junction had 11 bases not matched to a gene; V was cut back by 6 bases and J by 5 bases. This CDR3 is CASSLPVGGVDTQYF. CDR3 nucleotide sequence: TGTGCCAGCAGCCTACCTGTGGGGGGGGTAGATACGCAGTATTTT. The variable domain in full, with the rest retrieved from reference TRBV2 and TRBJ2-3, is EPEVTQTPSHQVTQMGQEVILRCVPISNHLYFYWYRQILGQKVEFLVSFYNNEISEKSEIFDDQFSVERPDGSNFTLKIRSTKLEDSAMYFCASSLPVGGVDTQYFGPGTRLTVL.

This chain uses TRBV7-3 with TRBJ1-1; D remains ambiguous. The germline V gene has CDR1 SGHTA and CDR2 FQGTGA. Deletions cut 2 bases from V and 8 bases from J, with 18 bases between. The CDR3 spans 15 residues. CDR3 residues: CASSLSGGPQDEAFF. The CDR3, as DNA: TGTGCCAGCAGCTTATCTGGTGGCCCCCAGGACGAAGCTTTCTTT. The entire variable domain, with the rest obtained from reference TRBV7-3 and TRBJ1-1, is as follows: GAGVSQTPSNKVTEKGKYVELRCDPISGHTALYWYRQSLGQGPEFLIYFQGTGAADDSGLPNDRFFAVRPEGSVSTLKIQRTERGDSAVYLCASSLSGGPQDEAFFGQGTRLTVV.

The chain carries TRBV7-2 and TRBJ2-1; D is possibly TRBD2 (7 bases). CDR3 size: 15 residues. CDR1 SGHTA and CDR2 FQGNSA come from the germline V gene. V dropped 6 bases and J dropped 4 bases, with 16 bases sitting between them. The CDR3 region is CASRHPGGFYNEQFF. In nucleotides, the CDR3 is TGTGCCAGCAGACACCCGGGGGGCTTTTACAATGAGCAGTTCTTC.

This chain connects TRBV29-1 to TRBJ1-1, with a weak D call TRBD1 (5 bases). CDR1 and CDR2 from the germline V gene are SQVTM and ANQGSEA. The CDR3 sequence is 13 residues long. V dropped 7 bases and J dropped 1 base, with 13 bases sitting between them. CDR3 sequence reads: CSAITGSNTEAFF. Written as DNA, the CDR3 is TGCAGCGCGATCACAGGATCGAACACTGAAGCTTTCTTT.

This clonotype appeared a few times. This chain uses TRBV6-6 with TRBJ1-2; perhaps TRBD1 as D (5 bases). The length of the CDR3 is 14 residues. Germline CDR1 is MNHNY and CDR2 is SVGAGI (reference sequence). V gave up 2 bases and J gave up 6 bases, with 13 bases separating them. The CDR3 region is CASSYDQWTNGYTF. In DNA form, the CDR3 reads TGTGCCAGCAGTTACGACCAGTGGACAAATGGCTACACCTTC.

A few counts support this clonotype. The chain uses TRBV5-4 and TRBJ1-1; D gene ambiguous. Trimming removed 4 bases from V and 0 bases from J, with 16 bases in between. Germline lookup yields CDR1 SGHNT and CDR2 YYREEE (reference sequence). The length of the CDR3 is 16 residues. In nucleotides, the CDR3 is TGTGCCAGCAGCCTGGGCCTAGTCGCCATGAACACTGAAGCTTTCTTT. Residues: CASSLGLVAMNTEAFF.

The CDR3 DNA reads as TGTGCCAGCTCCGGAGGACTAACCTCCTACAATGAGCAGTTCTTC. Translating it yields CASSGGLTSYNEQFF. This sequence joins TRBV18 and TRBJ2-1; TRBD2 is a possible D gene (6 bases). V dropped 6 bases and J dropped 0 bases, with 12 bases sitting between them. In germline, CDR1 is KGHSH, CDR2 LQKENI. This CDR3 contains 15 residues.

This chain joins TRBV29-1 and TRBJ2-1, with a tentative D call TRBD2 (6 bases). This CDR3 comprises 11 residues. Germline V gene sequence: CDR1 SQVTM, CDR2 ANQGSEA. The CDR3 DNA reads TGCAGTTCTAGCTCGGGGGATGAGCAGTTCTTC. It codes for CSSSSGDEQFF.

The chain carries TRBV5-1 and TRBJ1-6; D might be TRBD1 (6 bases). The CDR3 has 16 residues. Per germline, CDR1 SGHRS and CDR2 YFSETQ. V was trimmed by 4 bases and J by 11 bases, leaving 22 bases between them. DNA of the CDR3: TGCGCCAGCAGCACCCCCACGGTGGAGGGACATACACCCCTCCACTTT. It specifies CASSTPTVEGHTPLHF.

This clonotype showed up just a few times. This sequence joins TRBV2 and TRBJ1-6, with D uncertain. The V gene's germline CDR1 is SNHLY and CDR2 FYNNEI. The CDR3 sequence is 13 residues long. Trimming removed 8 bases from V and 0 bases from J, with 5 bases in between. Here the CDR3 reads CASRSSYNSPLHF. The CDR3 DNA reads as TGTGCCAGCCGAAGCTCCTATAATTCACCCCTCCACTTT.

V usage is TRBV7-3 and J usage is TRBJ2-1; D is possibly TRBD2 (6 bases). This CDR3 has 13 residues. The V and J ends lost 5 bases and 9 bases respectively, with 14 bases between them. Germline CDR1 and CDR2: SGHTA and FQGTGA. For the CDR3, the DNA is TGTGCCAGCAGCCCCCCCGGGGGTAGTGAGCAGTTCTTC. Its translation: CASSPPGGSEQFF.

The chain combines TRBV4-3 with TRBJ2-3, with TRBD2 matching 7 bases. The CDR3 has 17 residues. Germline V gives CDR1 LGHNA, CDR2 YSLEER. V dropped 0 bases and J dropped 3; count of bases not matched to a gene: 9. The CDR3 DNA sequence: TGCGCCAGCAGCCAAGACGGACTAGTCCAGCCTACAGATACGCAGTATTTT. Residues: CASSQDGLVQPTDTQYF.

This clonotype has just a few counts. V is TRBV7-9 and J is TRBJ2-1; D is uncertain. Trimming pared 2 bases from V and 6 bases from J, leaving 14 bases between. Germline CDR1 SEHNR, CDR2 FQNEAQ (reference sequence). The CDR3 is made up of 15 amino acids. CDR3 amino acids: CASSLIESPSNEQFF. Written as DNA, the CDR3 is TGTGCCAGCAGCTTAATCGAGTCCCCCAGCAATGAGCAGTTCTTC. The entire variable domain, with the rest obtained from reference TRBV7-9 and TRBJ2-1, is as follows: DTGVSQNPRHKITKRGQNVTFRCDPISEHNRLYWYRQTLGQGPEFLTYFQNEAQLEKSRLLSDRFSAERPKGSFSTLEIQRTEQGDSAMYLCASSLIESPSNEQFFGPGTRLTVL.

This clonotype has ten or more counts. The V gene is TRBV12-3 or TRBV12-4, the J gene TRBJ1-6; D uncertain. Trimming shortened V by 11 bases and J by 5 bases, and 13 bases separated the two germline ends. The length of the CDR3 is 13 residues. Here the CDR3 reads CAGARGNNSPLHF. The CDR3 DNA reads TGTGCCGGTGCCAGAGGGAATAATTCACCCCTCCACTTT.

The chain couples TRBV15 to TRBJ2-1; no firm D call. V dropped 9 bases and J dropped 0 bases, with 9 bases sitting between them. This CDR3 comprises 13 residues. Per the germline V gene, CDR1 is LNHNV and CDR2 is YYDKDF (reference sequence). CDR3 sequence reads: CATARSSYNEQFF. The CDR3 DNA follows: TGTGCCACAGCGAGGAGCTCCTACAATGAGCAGTTCTTC. Looking up the rest from reference TRBV15 and TRBJ2-1 gives the full variable domain: DAMVIQNPRYQVTQFGKPVTLSCSQTLNHNVMYWYQQKSSQAPKLLFHYYDKDFNNEADTPDNFQSRRPNTSFCFLDIRSPGLGDTAMYLCATARSSYNEQFFGPGTRLTVL.